What follows are 10 T cell receptor beta chains derived from one specimen sequenced in a study of blood T cell repertoires in COVID-19. Clones were read by immunoSEQ multiplex PCR, and TCRdb kept only the in-frame ones, dropping some. The data show 100,000 to 150,000 clones, around 89% seen once. The material sequenced was peripheral blood. All receptors come from a man aged 50 to 59 with active or convalescent COVID-19.

The chain uses TRBV7-2 and TRBJ1-1; 10 positions agree with TRBD1. The J segment lost 5 bases and the V segment lost 5 bases, leaving 11 bases of the junction unmatched. The CDR3 runs to 16 residues. Germline V gene lookup returns CDR1 SGHTA and CDR2 FQGNSA. CDR3 loop: CASSTRTGGRITEAFF. The DNA of the CDR3 is TGTGCCAGCAGCACCCGGACAGGGGGAAGGATAACTGAAGCTTTCTTT.

The genes are TRBV30 and TRBJ2-3, with 9 bases that match TRBD1. CDR3 length: 16 residues. Per germline, CDR1 GTSNPN and CDR2 SVGIG (reference sequence). The junction had 13 bases not matched to a gene; V was cut back by 0 bases and J by 9 bases. The CDR3 spells CAWSVHGTGTLGTQYF. The CDR3 nucleotides read TGTGCCTGGAGTGTACACGGGACAGGGACTTTAGGAACGCAGTATTTT. The full variable domain, rest sourced from reference TRBV30 and TRBJ2-3, is SQTIHQWPATLVQPVGSPLSLECTVEGTSNPNLYWYRQAAGRGLQLLFYSVGIGQISSEVPQNLSASRPQDRQFILSSKKLLLSDSGFYLCAWSVHGTGTLGTQYFGPGTRLTVL.

V is TRBV11-2 and J is TRBJ2-2; D is perhaps TRBD1 (6 bases). The CDR3 runs to 16 residues. Germline assignment: CDR1 SGHAT and CDR2 FQNNGV. The V and J ends lost 3 bases and 2 bases respectively, with 13 bases between them. The CDR3 DNA follows: TGTGCCAGCAGCTTTTACAGGGAAAGAAACACCGGGGAGCTGTTTTTT. Translating gives CASSFYRERNTGELFF.

The count of this clone is one. The chain is built from TRBV7-9 and TRBJ2-1; TRBD1 is a possible D gene (5 bases). The V gene's germline CDR1 is SEHNR and CDR2 FQNEAQ (reference sequence). The CDR3 is 18 residues long. V was clipped by 5 bases and J by 5 bases, with 25 bases between them. CDR3 sequence (DNA): TGTGCCAGCAGCGCCAGTTCAGGGTACGGGCTTGGTAACAATGAGCAGTTCTTC. It yields the protein CASSASSGYGLGNNEQFF.

The V gene is TRBV30, the J gene TRBJ1-2, with TRBD1 matching over 8 bases. Germline V CDR1 and CDR2: GTSNPN, SVGIG (reference sequence). The CDR3 totals 15 residues. V dropped 3 bases and J dropped 4; count of bases not matched to a gene: 10. CDR3: CAWRAGQGLIYGYTF. CDR3 DNA sequence: TGTGCCTGGAGAGCTGGACAGGGCCTAATCTATGGCTACACCTTC.

This clone was found once. The chain couples TRBV9 to TRBJ1-3, with D unresolved. Trimming pared 3 bases from V and 1 base from J, leaving 17 bases between. The CDR3 is 17 residues long. The germline gives CDR1 SGDLS, CDR2 YYNGEE. In DNA form, the CDR3 reads TGTGCCAGCAGCGGGGTCCCCGGACTGAATTCTGGAAACACCATATATTTT. Its translation: CASSGVPGLNSGNTIYF.

The V call is TRBV4-2, the J call TRBJ1-1; D ambiguous. Trimming shortened V by 0 bases and J by 3 bases, and 8 bases separated the two germline ends. Germline V gives CDR1 LGHNA, CDR2 YNFKEQ. The CDR3 totals 14 residues. Here the CDR3 reads CASSQDNQDTEAFF. Written as DNA, the CDR3 is TGTGCCAGCAGCCAAGATAATCAGGACACTGAAGCTTTCTTT.

The chain employs TRBV10-1 and TRBJ2-2; 10 nucleotides match TRBD1. The CDR3 has 14 amino acids. J gave up 3 bases and V 6 bases, and 1 base lay outside the gene matches. The V gene's germline CDR1 is WNHNN and CDR2 SYGVQD (reference sequence). Here the CDR3 reads CASSGTGDTGELFF. The CDR3 nucleotides read TGCGCCAGCAGCGGGACAGGGGACACCGGGGAGCTGTTTTTT.

V and J are TRBV4-1 and TRBJ1-2, with D possibly TRBD1 on 6 matching bases. This CDR3 region has 15 residues. V shed 1 base and J shed 2 bases, with 11 bases lying between them. Germline values: CDR1 MGHRA, CDR2 YSYEKL. The CDR3 reads CASSQGAGVNYGYTF. CDR3 sequence (DNA): TGCGCCAGCAGCCAAGGTGCAGGGGTCAACTATGGCTACACCTTC.

The table lists this clone with a count of one. V gene TRBV14 combines with J gene TRBJ2-7, with 9 bases matching TRBD2. Germline V gene lookup returns CDR1 SGHDN and CDR2 FVKESK. The CDR3 contains 16 residues. The junction had 11 bases not matched to a gene; V was cut back by 4 bases and J by 4 bases. CDR3 DNA: TGTGCCAGCAGCCCAAGAACAGCGGGAGGAGAATACGAGCAGTACTTC. This translates into CASSPRTAGGEYEQYF. Variable domain in full (rest from reference TRBV14 and TRBJ2-7): EAGVTQFPSHSVIEKGQTVTLRCDPISGHDNLYWYRRVMGKEIKFLLHFVKESKQDESGMPNNRFLAERTGGTYSTLKVQPAELEDSGVYFCASSPRTAGGEYEQYFGPGTRLTVT.